The 23 T cell receptor beta chains reported below all come from one sample, sequenced in a study of immune evolution from preneoplasia to lung adenocarcinoma. The data were produced by immunoSEQ multiplex PCR, yet TCRdb's version contains in-frame clones alone and is incomplete. The data contain around 40,000 clones, roughly 80% of them seen just once; the ten biggest clones take up around 5.1%. Material: FFPE invasive lung adenocarcinoma tissue. Receptors were obtained from a person in their sixties with lung adenocarcinoma.

DNA of the CDR3: TGTGCCAGCAGCGCCGGGGACAGAGGGGATTATGGCTACACCTTC. Translation: CASSAGDRGDYGYTF. This chain joins TRBV9 and TRBJ1-2; 7 bases agree with TRBD1. V lost 3 bases to trimming and J lost 5 bases; unmatched junction nucleotides: 10. The germline CDR1 and CDR2 sequences are SGDLS and YYNGEE. This CDR3 contains 15 residues.

This rearrangement joins TRBV13 to TRBJ2-7; the match to TRBD1 covers 7 bases. The CDR3 totals 13 residues. The V gene's germline CDR1 is PRHDT and CDR2 FYEKMQ (reference sequence). The trim removed 4 bases at V and 6 bases at J, leaving 6 bases unmatched. The CDR3 region has the DNA TGTGCCAGCAGCTCCTGGACAGGACCCGAGCAGTACTTC. This codes for CASSSWTGPEQYF. Full variable domain (remainder filled in from reference TRBV13 and TRBJ2-7): AAGVIQSPRHLIKEKRETATLKCYPIPRHDTVYWYQQGPGQDPQFLISFYEKMQSDKGSIPDRFSAQQFSDYHSELNMSSLELGDSALYFCASSSWTGPEQYFGPGTRLTVT.

The chain is built from TRBV19 and TRBJ1-2; D call uncertain. The CDR3 is 12 residues long. Germline V CDR1 and CDR2: LNHDA, SQIVND (reference sequence). V was clipped by 3 bases and J by 5 bases, with 7 bases between them. The DNA of the CDR3 is TGTGCCAGTAGTATCAGGAGTTATGGCTACACCTTC. Residues: CASSIRSYGYTF. The whole variable domain, remainder taken from reference TRBV19 and TRBJ1-2, is DGGITQSPKYLFRKEGQNVTLSCEQNLNHDAMYWYRQDPGQGLRLIYYSQIVNDFQKGDIAEGYSVSREKKESFPLTVTSAQKNPTAFYLCASSIRSYGYTFGSGTRLTVV.

V usage is TRBV7-2 and J usage is TRBJ1-2; 7 bases align to TRBD1. CDR1 is SGHTA and CDR2 is FQGNSA in the germline V gene. J gave up 6 bases and V 0 bases, and 7 bases lay outside the gene matches. The length of the CDR3 is 15 residues. Here the CDR3 reads CASSLAIGQEDGYTF. DNA for the CDR3: TGTGCCAGCAGCTTAGCGATTGGACAGGAAGATGGCTACACCTTC.

The chain joins TRBV19 to TRBJ2-7, with 8 bases fitting TRBD1. The V gene's germline CDR1 is LNHDA and CDR2 SQIVND (reference sequence). After removal of 5 bases from V and 2 bases from J, the junction contained 8 bases not matched to a gene. This CDR3 has 15 amino acids. As DNA, the CDR3 is TGTGCCAGTAGTTTACAGGGGGGATTGACCTACGAGCAGTACTTC. Translating it yields CASSLQGGLTYEQYF.

The J gene is TRBJ2-7, the V gene TRBV11-2; D uncertain. Germline V gene lookup returns CDR1 SGHAT and CDR2 FQNNGV. V dropped 5 bases and J dropped 6 bases, with 11 bases sitting between them. The CDR3 sequence is 12 residues long. Written as DNA, the CDR3 is TGTGCCAGCAGCGATATCATTCTCGAGCAGTACTTC. It yields the protein CASSDIILEQYF.

The chain uses TRBV28 and TRBJ1-2, with TRBD1 matching 7 bases. The CDR3 runs to 17 residues. Germline-derived CDR1 and CDR2 are MDHEN and SYDVKM. Losses at the gene ends were 5 bases for V and 3 bases for J; bases not matched to a gene: 15. This chain's CDR3 is CASSILVGQGEDYGYTF. The CDR3 region has the DNA TGTGCCAGCAGTATTTTAGTCGGCCAGGGGGAAGACTATGGCTACACCTTC.

This clone is classed as medium-sized. This chain joins TRBV19 and TRBJ1-5; a possible D gene is TRBD1 (5 bases). V was cut by 3 bases and J by 8 bases, with 14 bases left in between. The CDR3 totals 14 residues. Germline CDR1 LNHDA, CDR2 SQIVND (reference sequence). CDR3 coding DNA: TGTGCCAGTAGTATGGGGCAGGCGTGGGAGCCCCAGCATTTT. Protein sequence: CASSMGQAWEPQHF.

This chain connects TRBV28 to TRBJ1-1; TRBD1 aligns across 8 bases. Germline CDR1 reads MDHEN; CDR2 reads SYDVKM. The CDR3 has 13 amino acids. Unmatched junction bases numbered 5, after V lost 7 bases and J lost 4 bases. The CDR3 sequence is CASTRGLFTEAFF. In DNA, the CDR3 is TGTGCCAGCACCAGGGGGCTGTTCACTGAAGCTTTCTTT.

The rearrangement uses TRBV28 and TRBJ2-1, with 7 bases identical to TRBD2. The V segment lost 8 bases and the J segment 0 bases; nucleotides outside the gene matches: 4. The CDR3 loop spans 14 amino acids. Germline V gives CDR1 MDHEN, CDR2 SYDVKM. The CDR3 loop reads CASLSGGSYNEQFF. The CDR3 coding sequence is TGTGCCAGCCTGTCGGGGGGCTCCTACAATGAGCAGTTCTTC. The variable domain in full, with the rest retrieved from reference TRBV28 and TRBJ2-1, is DVKVTQSSRYLVKRTGEKVFLECVQDMDHENMFWYRQDPGLGLRLIYFSYDVKMKEKGDIPEGYSVSREKKERFSLILESASTNQTSMYLCASLSGGSYNEQFFGPGTRLTVL.

By proportion, this clone is medium-sized. The chain combines TRBV6-6 with TRBJ1-1, with D hard to call. The CDR3 is 14 amino acids. V was clipped by 6 bases and J by 0 bases, with 11 bases between them. The germline CDR1 and CDR2 sequences are MNHNY and SVGAGI (reference sequence). CDR3 coding DNA: TGTGCCAGCAGGGAAGGACGGATGAACACTGAAGCTTTCTTT. This encodes CASREGRMNTEAFF.

V gene TRBV4-1 combines with J gene TRBJ2-3, with D possibly TRBD2 on 5 matching bases. Germline CDR1 is MGHRA and CDR2 is YSYEKL. There are 16 residues in the CDR3. V was shortened by 2 bases and J by 1 base, with 13 bases between the two germline ends. The CDR3 nucleotides are TGCGCCAGCAGCCAACTTTCCAGCGGAGGCACAGATACGCAGTATTTT. Amino acid sequence: CASSQLSSGGTDTQYF.

The V gene is TRBV7-9, the J gene TRBJ2-1; no definite D call. V was trimmed by 0 bases and J by 6 bases, leaving 3 bases between them. CDR1 and CDR2 (germline): SEHNR, FQNEAQ (reference sequence). The CDR3 is made up of 12 amino acids. Here the CDR3 reads CASSLASNEQFF. The DNA of the CDR3 is TGTGCCAGCAGCTTAGCTAGCAATGAGCAGTTCTTC.

CDR3 DNA sequence: TGTGCCAGCTCACCACAGGCAGGGGGTGGCTACACCTTC. As protein: CASSPQAGGGYTF. This chain uses TRBV18 with TRBJ1-2; 7 nucleotides agree with TRBD1. The CDR3 spans 13 residues. With V trimmed by 1 base and J by 7 bases, 3 bases remained unmatched. Germline CDR1 KGHSH, CDR2 LQKENI.

This clone showed up just a few times. This chain links TRBV19 with TRBJ2-2; 11 nucleotides align to TRBD2. This CDR3 contains 16 residues. After removal of 6 bases from V and 3 bases from J, the junction contained 6 bases not matched to a gene. Germline V gene lookup returns CDR1 LNHDA and CDR2 SQIVND (reference sequence). The CDR3 coding sequence is TGTGCCAGTAGCCGAACTAGCGGGGGCTACACCGGGGAGCTGTTTTTT. It yields the protein CASSRTSGGYTGELFF. Together with reference TRBV19 and TRBJ2-2, the CDR3 gives the full variable domain: DGGITQSPKYLFRKEGQNVTLSCEQNLNHDAMYWYRQDPGQGLRLIYYSQIVNDFQKGDIAEGYSVSREKKESFPLTVTSAQKNPTAFYLCASSRTSGGYTGELFFGEGSRLTVL.

The chain is built from TRBV19 and TRBJ1-2; 11 bases are shared with TRBD1. Germline CDR1 reads LNHDA; CDR2 reads SQIVND (reference sequence). V lost 1 base to trimming and J lost 5 bases; unmatched junction nucleotides: 6. This CDR3 region has 16 residues. CDR3 DNA sequence: TGTGCCAGTAGTATAGCTCGGGACAGGGGGGCGTATGGCTACACCTTC. Protein sequence: CASSIARDRGAYGYTF.

Only a few counts were recorded for this clone. This sequence joins TRBV6-5 and TRBJ2-7; D remains unclear. The CDR3 sequence is 13 residues long. Germline CDR1 is MNHEY and CDR2 is SVGAGI. V lost 4 bases to trimming and J lost 1 base, with 8 bases between them. CDR3 DNA sequence: TGTGCCAGCAGTTCATCCTTATCCTACGAGCAGTACTTC. Amino acids: CASSSSLSYEQYF.

This clone has more than one count but fewer than ten. This chain uses TRBV6-4 with TRBJ2-3, with 11 bases that match TRBD2. From germline, CDR1 is MRHNA and CDR2 SNTAGT. After removal of 3 bases from V and 1 base from J, the junction contained 6 bases not matched to a gene. The CDR3 runs 17 residues. CDR3 in amino acids: CASSESTSGSGTDTQYF. For the CDR3, the DNA is TGTGCCAGCAGTGAGAGTACTAGCGGGAGTGGCACAGATACGCAGTATTTT.

This clone was counted only a few times. The CDR3 coding sequence is TGTGCCAGCTCACCACCACAAAACCTAGCAACAGATACGCAGTATTTT. It is translated as CASSPPQNLATDTQYF. The V and J genes are TRBV18 and TRBJ2-3, with D possibly being TRBD2 (5 bases). The V end was cut by 0 bases, the J end by 3 bases, with 13 bases between. In germline, CDR1 is KGHSH, CDR2 LQKENI. The CDR3 has 16 amino acids.

V gene TRBV5-1 combines with J gene TRBJ2-2, with unresolved D. Germline assignment: CDR1 SGHRS and CDR2 YFSETQ. The CDR3 is 14 amino acids. V was pared by 4 bases and J by 7 bases, with 14 bases between. CDR3 sequence (DNA): TGCGCCAGCAGCCCTCGGAGAGCAAGCGGGGAGCTGTTTTTT. This encodes CASSPRRASGELFF. The full variable domain, rest sourced from reference TRBV5-1 and TRBJ2-2, is KAGVTQTPRYLIKTRGQQVTLSCSPISGHRSVSWYQQTPGQGLQFLFEYFSETQRNKGNFPGRFSGRQFSNSRSEMNVSTLELGDSALYLCASSPRRASGELFFGEGSRLTVL.

This chain connects TRBV9 to TRBJ2-5, with 8 positions matching TRBD2. The germline gives CDR1 SGDLS, CDR2 YYNGEE. CDR3 length equals 16 residues. Losses at the gene ends were 5 bases for V and 1 base for J; bases not matched to a gene: 10. CDR3 amino acids: CASSIGWSGGQETQYF. In nucleotides, the CDR3 is TGTGCCAGCAGTATAGGGTGGAGCGGGGGCCAAGAGACCCAGTACTTC.

This sequence joins TRBV10-3 and TRBJ1-4; 8 nucleotides line up with TRBD1. From germline, CDR1 is ENHRY and CDR2 SYGVKD. Trimming removed 4 bases from V and 10 bases from J; junction bases left unmatched: 11. The length of the CDR3 is 15 residues. Written as DNA, the CDR3 is TGTGCCATCAGTGGGTCCGGGACAGGCGGTGGAAAACTGTTTTTT. Amino acid sequence: CAISGSGTGGGKLFF.

This rearrangement joins TRBV7-9 to TRBJ2-3; unclear D gene. The V gene lost 6 bases and the J gene lost 4 bases, with 8 bases spanning the gap. Per germline, CDR1 SEHNR and CDR2 FQNEAQ (reference sequence). The CDR3 sequence is 12 residues long. The CDR3 loop is CASSEIPDTQYF. CDR3 in DNA: TGTGCCAGCAGTGAAATCCCAGATACGCAGTATTTT. The full variable domain, its missing parts supplied by reference TRBV7-9 and TRBJ2-3, is DTGVSQNPRHKITKRGQNVTFRCDPISEHNRLYWYRQTLGQGPEFLTYFQNEAQLEKSRLLSDRFSAERPKGSFSTLEIQRTEQGDSAMYLCASSEIPDTQYFGPGTRLTVL.